The source of this T cell receptor beta chain is a study of early T cells in non-severe SARS-CoV-2 infection. The overall study: Sequencing of bulk RNA from unsorted whole blood was done, without chain pairing.

The sample holds many counts of this clonotype. Antigen: not known. Unique molecular identifiers tagged individual cDNA molecules. TCRdb reanalysed the 5' RACE reads using MiXCR and keeps one entry per CDR3 protein. The table records tens of thousands of distinct CDR3 sequences, under 9% of them present only once. The study's findings and limits: Lookups in VDJdb leaned toward anti-spike CD8 responses and missed private and CD4 specificities.

The sample here was whole blood, taken at baseline. The TCR sequence derives from an adult who was a healthcare worker with PCR-confirmed SARS-CoV-2 infection or an uninfected control (not recorded which).

CDR3: CACGQVQETQYF. The CDR3 DNA reads as TGTGCCTGTGGACAGGTCCAAGAGACCCAGTACTTC. The V call is TRBV15, the J call TRBJ2-5, with TRBD1 matching 7 bases. Germline V gives CDR1 LNHNV, CDR2 YYDKDF (reference sequence). J gave up 1 base and V 11 bases, and 4 bases lay outside the gene matches. There are 12 residues in the CDR3.